These 18 T cell receptor beta chains share one sample of origin, sequenced in a study of glioma-infiltrating T cells. Amplification of TCR alpha and beta CDR3 regions from RNA used iRepertoire nested multiplex PCR. TCRdb passed the multiplex PCR reads through MiXCR, listing each CDR3 protein once. The sample has around 140,000 distinct CDR3 sequences; roughly two fifths are singletons. Sequences were obtained from glioma tissue, nonneoplastic brain tissue, or PBMCs (not recorded which). These receptors came from a human donor with low-grade glioma or glioblastoma, undergoing nonglioma brain surgery, or in good health (not recorded which).

This clonotype came up a few times. V usage is TRBV6-1 and J usage is TRBJ1-2; no reliable D call. V was trimmed by 5 bases and J by 3 bases, leaving 4 bases between them. Germline assignment: CDR1 MNHNS and CDR2 SASEGT. There are 11 residues in the CDR3. The CDR3 sequence: CASSSDYGYTF. DNA for the CDR3: TGTGCCAGCAGTTCGGACTATGGCTACACCTTC.

This clonotype was seen many times. The chain employs TRBV6-1 and TRBJ1-1; D might be TRBD1 (5 bases). The CDR3 extends over 12 amino acids. Germline-derived CDR1 and CDR2 are MNHNS and SASEGT. V lost 3 bases to trimming and J lost 11 bases, with 13 bases between them. For the CDR3, the DNA is TGTGCCAGCAGTGAGCGGGGCAGGATTGCTTTCTTT. Translating gives CASSERGRIAFF.

This clonotype came up a few times. This chain links TRBV28 with TRBJ1-3; weak D call: TRBD1 (5 bases). Germline-derived CDR1 and CDR2 are MDHEN and SYDVKM. Trimming left V 10 bases short and J 8 bases short, with 21 bases between. This CDR3 spans 14 amino acids. CDR3 amino acids: CATLRDTGLDTIYF. The CDR3 bases are TGTGCCACCCTCCGAGACACAGGTTTGGACACCATATATTTT.

The J gene is TRBJ2-7, the V gene TRBV19; D may be TRBD2 (6 bases). CDR1 and CDR2 from the germline V gene are LNHDA and SQIVND (reference sequence). Trimming removed 7 bases from V and 5 bases from J, with 18 bases in between. The CDR3 loop spans 14 amino acids. CDR3 in amino acids: CASTPGLFAHEQYF. DNA of the CDR3: TGTGCCAGTACCCCGGGACTTTTCGCCCACGAGCAGTACTTC.

The chain links TRBV6-8 to TRBJ2-1; either TRBD1 or TRBD2 may fit D (6 bases each). V was shortened by 2 bases and J by 15 bases, with 20 bases between the two germline ends. Germline CDR1 is MNHGY and CDR2 is SAAAGT. The CDR3 loop spans 14 amino acids. Here the CDR3 DNA reads TGTGCCAGCAGTTACGGGGGGCCCACTTCCCCAGCGTTCTTC. This codes for CASSYGGPTSPAFF.

This clonotype was found once. The rearrangement joins TRBV19 to TRBJ1-1; 8 nucleotides align to TRBD1. Losses at the gene ends were 3 bases for V and 1 base for J; bases not matched to a gene: 7. CDR1 is LNHDA, CDR2 SQIVND, per germline (reference sequence). The CDR3 runs 16 residues. The CDR3 reads CASSMGQGAQNTEAFF. In DNA form, the CDR3 reads TGTGCCAGTAGTATGGGGCAGGGGGCTCAGAACACTGAAGCTTTCTTT.

J is TRBJ2-2 and V is TRBV7-3, with 9 bases matching TRBD1. The CDR3 covers 16 residues. Losses at the gene ends were 4 bases for V and 0 bases for J; bases not matched to a gene: 3. CDR1 SGHTA and CDR2 FQGTGA come from the germline V gene. The CDR3 is CASSSTGGANTGELFF. In DNA, the CDR3 is TGTGCCAGCAGCTCCACAGGGGGCGCGAACACCGGGGAGCTGTTTTTT. Full variable domain (outside the CDR3, taken from reference TRBV7-3 and TRBJ2-2): GAGVSQTPSNKVTEKGKYVELRCDPISGHTALYWYRQSLGQGPEFLIYFQGTGAADDSGLPNDRFFAVRPEGSVSTLKIQRTERGDSAVYLCASSSTGGANTGELFFGEGSRLTVL.

V and J are TRBV7-9 and TRBJ1-1, with 9 bases aligning to TRBD1. This CDR3 has 14 amino acids. Per germline, CDR1 SEHNR and CDR2 FQNEAQ (reference sequence). The J segment lost 5 bases and the V segment lost 5 bases, leaving 6 bases of the junction unmatched. The CDR3 protein is CASSALTGGTEAFF. The CDR3 coding sequence is TGTGCCAGCAGCGCCTTGACAGGGGGGACTGAAGCTTTCTTT.

The chain joins TRBV20-1 to TRBJ2-7; D remains unclear. Germline V gives CDR1 DFQATT, CDR2 SNEGSKA (reference sequence). The CDR3 has 11 amino acids. V lost 6 bases, J lost 8 bases, and 14 bases lay in between. CDR3 loop: CSALFGPQQYF. The CDR3 region has the DNA TGCAGTGCCCTTTTCGGCCCCCAGCAGTACTTC.

This clonotype has a handful of counts. V usage is TRBV18 and J usage is TRBJ2-7; 7 bases fit TRBD2. V shed 3 bases and J 0 bases; nucleotides not matched to a gene: 2. CDR3 length equals 14 residues. The V gene's germline CDR1 is KGHSH and CDR2 LQKENI. The DNA for the CDR3 is TGTGCCAGCTCACCTGCGGGGGACTCCTACGAGCAGTACTTC. Its protein is CASSPAGDSYEQYF.

As regards this clonotype: Here the CDR3 omits its conserved ending phenylalanine or tryptophan, so a read error is the likely source. This rearrangement joins TRBV6-6 to TRBJ1-2; D unresolved. The CDR3 loop spans 13 amino acids. Germline V gene lookup returns CDR1 MNHNY and CDR2 SVGAGI (reference sequence). V was trimmed by 7 bases and J by 8 bases, leaving 17 bases between them. The CDR3 protein is CASTISGRGGYTL. The DNA for the CDR3 is TGTGCCAGCACGATATCAGGACGGGGAGGCTACACCCTC.

This chain links TRBV7-2 with TRBJ1-5; tentatively, D is TRBD1 (6 bases). The CDR3 contains 15 residues. Germline V CDR1 and CDR2: SGHTA, FQGNSA. Trimming cost V 3 bases and J 2 bases, with 11 bases left between them. This CDR3 is CASSLDAGGNQPQHF. CDR3 in DNA: TGTGCCAGCAGCTTGGACGCAGGGGGCAATCAGCCCCAGCATTTT.

V usage is TRBV6-1 and J usage is TRBJ2-1; possibly TRBD1 or TRBD2 for D (5 bases each). The CDR3 consists of 16 residues. Germline CDR1 is MNHNS and CDR2 is SASEGT. Trimming shortened V by 5 bases and J by 5 bases, and 19 bases separated the two germline ends. DNA of the CDR3: TGTGCCAGCAGTCACAAGCTAGGGAGAGGGGACAATGAGCAGTTCTTC. Encoded protein: CASSHKLGRGDNEQFF.

In the case of this clonotype: A single base separates this from a much larger clone, so it may be a read error. The CDR3 here is CASSLLAGTAQETKYF. CDR3 nucleotides: TGTGCCAGCAGCCTACTCGCCGGGACAGCCCAAGAGACCAAGTACTTC. The J gene is TRBJ2-5, the V gene TRBV11-2; 7 nucleotides align to TRBD1. This CDR3 spans 16 amino acids. CDR1 is SGHAT, CDR2 FQNNGV, per germline.

V gene TRBV4-1 combines with J gene TRBJ2-3; D gene unclear. Germline CDR1 is MGHRA and CDR2 is YSYEKL. Trimming left V 1 base short and J 5 bases short, with 7 bases between. The CDR3 is 13 amino acids. In nucleotides, the CDR3 is TGCGCCAGCAGCCAAGCCCTGGAAGATACGCAGTATTTT. Translation gives CASSQALEDTQYF.

In nucleotides, the CDR3 is TGTGCCAGCAGTTATGGGCTCAGGGGCAGGAACACTGAAGCTTTCTTT. It encodes CASSYGLRGRNTEAFF. This chain joins TRBV6-2 or TRBV6-3 and TRBJ1-1; perhaps TRBD1 as D (6 bases). The CDR3 has 16 amino acids. In germline, CDR1 is MNHEY, CDR2 SVGEGT. Deletions cut 3 bases from V and 1 base from J, with 15 bases between.

The V gene is TRBV27, the J gene TRBJ2-7, with TRBD2 matching 11 bases. The germline gives CDR1 MNHEY, CDR2 SMNVEV (reference sequence). J lost 3 bases, V lost 6 bases, and 16 bases had no gene match. The CDR3 runs to 18 residues. CDR3 sequence reads: CASRSEQLAGVSCYEQYF. The CDR3 nucleotides are TGTGCCAGCAGATCCGAGCAACTAGCGGGAGTGAGCTGCTACGAGCAGTACTTC.

The CDR3: CATSRGGLNTEAFF. The CDR3 nucleotides read TGTGCCACCAGCAGAGGCGGATTAAACACTGAAGCTTTCTTT. The V gene is TRBV15, the J gene TRBJ1-1, with D unclear. The CDR3 is 14 amino acids. CDR1 and CDR2 (germline): LNHNV, YYDKDF (reference sequence). V was shortened by 1 base and J by 2 bases, with 8 bases between the two germline ends.